Included here is one T cell receptor (beta chain) sequence, with context. The data were taken from a study of blood T cell repertoires in COVID-19. Authors' methods: Amplification of reference gene primers was used by the study to estimate nucleated cell counts. Assay used: immunoSEQ multiplex PCR; TCRdb lists only in-frame clones, some missing. The V and J calls and clone size come from that table; D and trimming were worked out from the DNA. The table includes around 190,000 clones, roughly 82% detected once. Deletions cut 1 base from V and 4 bases from J, with 11 bases between. The CDR3 totals 14 residues. The germline CDR1 and CDR2 sequences are SGHNT and YYREEE (reference sequence).

Sequencing input: peripheral blood. V usage is TRBV5-4 and J usage is TRBJ1-2; a weak D match, TRBD1 (6 bases). The receptor was isolated from a human donor in a cohort sampled during active COVID-19. The CDR3 nucleotides are TGTGCCAGCAGCTTGAAAGGGGGAACCTATGGCTACACCTTC. Its protein is CASSLKGGTYGYTF.